The next 17 T cell receptor beta chains were all read from a single sample in a study of control samples from healthy donors and cancer patients. The repertoire was sequenced with immunoSEQ multiplex PCR; TCRdb's copy has only in-frame clones and lacks some. The sample carries 150,000 to 200,000 clones, about 86% recorded once. The sample consisted of blood. The receptors originated from a woman between 25 and 40 years old in good health.

This clone was seen just once. The J gene is TRBJ2-1, the V gene TRBV7-8; D possibly matches TRBD1 or TRBD2 (5 bases each). Germline-derived CDR1 and CDR2 are SGHVS and FQNEAQ. This CDR3 is built from 14 residues. V dropped 1 base and J dropped 8 bases, with 12 bases sitting between them. The CDR3 DNA reads as TGTGCCAGCAGCTTAGTAGGGACGACGGATGAGCAGTTCTTC. This encodes CASSLVGTTDEQFF.

Comment on this clone: Other DNA sequences in the same sample also yield this CDR3. The chain combines TRBV6-1 with TRBJ2-1, with D hard to call. Trimming cost V 2 bases and J 2 bases, with 4 bases left between them. Germline loops: CDR1 MNHNS, CDR2 SASEGT. CDR3 length: 13 residues. The CDR3 reads CASSERPYNEQFF. The CDR3 DNA sequence: TGTGCCAGCAGTGAACGGCCCTACAATGAGCAGTTCTTC.

The chain combines TRBV2 with TRBJ1-5; the match to TRBD1 covers 7 bases. After removal of 6 bases from V and 2 bases from J, the junction contained 7 bases not matched to a gene. Germline assignment: CDR1 SNHLY and CDR2 FYNNEI. The CDR3 is 15 amino acids. For the CDR3, the DNA is TGTGCCAGCAGAGGGGGCGCATCTGGCAATCAGCCCCAGCATTTT. This codes for CASRGGASGNQPQHF.

The chain uses TRBV4-1 and TRBJ2-5; TRBD2 is a possible D gene (6 bases). Germline V CDR1 and CDR2: MGHRA, YSYEKL. CDR3 length: 14 amino acids. The V and J ends lost 2 bases and 2 bases respectively, with 9 bases between them. The CDR3 loop is CASSQPGLQETQYF. The DNA of the CDR3 is TGCGCCAGCAGCCAACCGGGACTTCAAGAGACCCAGTACTTC.

The chain carries TRBV24-1 and TRBJ2-7; possibly TRBD1 or TRBD2 for D (5 bases each). V was clipped by 10 bases and J by 6 bases, with 15 bases between them. Germline V gene data show CDR1 as KGHDR and CDR2 as SFDVKD. The CDR3 is made up of 12 amino acids. The CDR3 DNA is TGTGCCACAGTATGGGGGTTGTGCGAGCAGTACGTC. Translating gives CATVWGLCEQYV.

The chain uses TRBV3-1 (or the pseudogene TRBV3-2) and TRBJ2-3; 8 bases map to TRBD2. CDR3 size: 14 residues. Germline trimming cut 1 base from V and 5 bases from J; bases unmatched to any gene: 2. From germline, CDR1 is LGHDT and CDR2 YNNKEL (reference sequence). CDR3 sequence reads: CASSQGAGGDTQYF. The CDR3 DNA is TGTGCCAGCAGCCAAGGTGCGGGGGGAGATACGCAGTATTTT.

The chain links TRBV30 to TRBJ1-5; TRBD1 agrees at 9 bases. The germline V gene encodes CDR1 GTSNPN and CDR2 SVGIG (reference sequence). The CDR3 runs to 13 residues. J lost 4 bases, V lost 5 bases, and 3 bases had no gene match. CDR3 nucleotide sequence: TGTGCCTGGGCAGACAGGGGGAATCAGCCCCAGCATTTT. It is translated as CAWADRGNQPQHF.

The chain couples TRBV23-1 to TRBJ2-1; D perhaps matches TRBD2 (6 bases). TRBV23-1 has ORF status, its function being uncertain. This CDR3 is built from 17 residues. V was trimmed by 5 bases and J by 1 base, leaving 18 bases between them. CDR3 nucleotide sequence: TGCGCCAGCAGTTGTATCGAGGGGACTGCATCCTACAATGAGCAGTTCTTC. This codes for CASSCIEGTASYNEQFF.

The rearrangement joins TRBV24-1 to TRBJ2-5; no clear D. Deletions cut 2 bases from V and 4 bases from J, with 19 bases between. The germline CDR1 and CDR2 sequences are KGHDR and SFDVKD. The length of the CDR3 is 17 residues. The CDR3, as DNA: TGTGCCACCAGTGATTCCCAAGACGGCAGTCACGGAGAGACCCAGTACTTC. This translates into CATSDSQDGSHGETQYF.

The chain combines TRBV6-6 with TRBJ2-1, with TRBD2 identical over 12 bases. Unmatched junction bases numbered 8, after V lost 5 bases and J lost 0 bases. This CDR3 comprises 18 residues. Per germline, CDR1 MNHNY and CDR2 SVGAGI (reference sequence). The CDR3 region has the DNA TGTGCCAGCAGTCCGACTAGCGGGGGCGACAGCTCCTACAATGAGCAGTTCTTC. This gives the protein CASSPTSGGDSSYNEQFF.

V is TRBV19 and J is TRBJ1-1, with TRBD1 matching 7 bases. The CDR3 contains 14 residues. CDR1 is LNHDA and CDR2 is SQIVND in the germline V gene (reference sequence). J was trimmed by 3 bases and V by 4 bases; bases with no gene match: 5. The CDR3 sequence is CASSTNRGDTEAFF. As DNA, the CDR3 is TGTGCCAGTAGTACAAACAGGGGCGACACTGAAGCTTTCTTT.

This clone is a singleton in its sample. The chain uses TRBV15 and TRBJ2-5; TRBD1 matches 7 bases. Germline loops: CDR1 LNHNV, CDR2 YYDKDF (reference sequence). The J segment lost 9 bases and the V segment lost 3 bases, leaving 4 bases of the junction unmatched. The CDR3 is made up of 12 amino acids. CDR3 in DNA: TGTGCCACCAGCAGTGGGACAGCCTCCCAGTACTTC. It encodes CATSSGTASQYF. The full variable domain, its missing parts supplied by reference TRBV15 and TRBJ2-5, is DAMVIQNPRYQVTQFGKPVTLSCSQTLNHNVMYWYQQKSSQAPKLLFHYYDKDFNNEADTPDNFQSRRPNTSFCFLDIRSPGLGDTAMYLCATSSGTASQYFGPGTRLLVL.

This clone was observed a single time. This chain uses TRBV6-1 with TRBJ1-5; no firm D call. Trimming took 2 bases from V and 0 from J, leaving 11 bases between them. Germline lookup yields CDR1 MNHNS and CDR2 SASEGT. The CDR3 extends over 16 amino acids. The CDR3: CASSEFGSYSNQPQHF. The CDR3, as DNA: TGTGCCAGCAGTGAATTCGGCAGCTATAGCAATCAGCCCCAGCATTTT.

The rearrangement joins TRBV7-8 to TRBJ2-7, with unresolved D. The CDR3 is 11 amino acids. Trimming pared 2 bases from V and 5 bases from J, leaving 4 bases between. The germline CDR1 and CDR2 sequences are SGHVS and FQNEAQ. The DNA of the CDR3 is TGTGCCAGCAGCTTAAGCCACGAGCAGTACTTC. As protein: CASSLSHEQYF.

The rearrangement joins TRBV9 to TRBJ2-1, with 8 bases identical to TRBD1. The J segment lost 9 bases and the V segment lost 2 bases, leaving 4 bases of the junction unmatched. The CDR3 runs 13 residues. The germline V gene has CDR1 SGDLS and CDR2 YYNGEE. The DNA for the CDR3 is TGTGCCAGCAGCGTCCTAACAGGGGGTGAGCAGTTCTTC. Residues: CASSVLTGGEQFF.

This clone was counted a single time. The genes are TRBV5-6 and TRBJ2-2, with D possibly matching TRBD1 (5 bases). The CDR3 sequence is 17 residues long. Trimming pared 1 base from V and 0 bases from J, leaving 13 bases between. Germline loops: CDR1 SGHDT, CDR2 YYEEEE. For the CDR3, the DNA is TGTGCCAGCAGCTTGCTAGGGGAAGGAGCGAACACCGGGGAGCTGTTTTTT. Its translation is CASSLLGEGANTGELFF.

The genes are TRBV29-1 and TRBJ2-1; 8 nucleotides align to TRBD2. The CDR3 extends over 13 amino acids. V lost 8 bases to trimming and J lost 7 bases; unmatched junction nucleotides: 10. Germline CDR1 and CDR2: SQVTM and ANQGSEA. The CDR3 spells CSLTSARKNEQFF. CDR3 nucleotides: TGCAGCCTGACTAGCGCCCGGAAGAATGAGCAGTTCTTC.